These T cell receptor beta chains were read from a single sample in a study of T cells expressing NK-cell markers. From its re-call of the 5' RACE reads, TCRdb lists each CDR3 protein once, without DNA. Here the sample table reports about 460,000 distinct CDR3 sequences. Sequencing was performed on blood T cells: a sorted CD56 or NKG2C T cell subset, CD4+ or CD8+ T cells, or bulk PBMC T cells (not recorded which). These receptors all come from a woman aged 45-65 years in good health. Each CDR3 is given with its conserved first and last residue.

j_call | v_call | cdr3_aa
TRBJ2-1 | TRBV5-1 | CASSPMTGGEAEQFF
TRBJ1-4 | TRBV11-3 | CASSFGQEPNEKLFF
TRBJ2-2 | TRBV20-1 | CSAKGLSHTGELFF
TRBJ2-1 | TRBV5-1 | CASTALQGDEQFF
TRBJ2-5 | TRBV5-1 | CASSQGALKMVETQYF
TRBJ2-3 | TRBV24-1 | CATSDLVRGVSSNTQYF
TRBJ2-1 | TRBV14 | CASSIHQVGEQFF
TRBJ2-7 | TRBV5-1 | CASSLQQGASEQYF
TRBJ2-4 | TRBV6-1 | CASSEPQPFSQGAKNIQYF
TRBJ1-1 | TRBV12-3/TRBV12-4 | CASSFYSDTEAFF
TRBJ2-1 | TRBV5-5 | CASSSTSGRNEQFF
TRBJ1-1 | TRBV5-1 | CASSLGLSPAGTEAFF
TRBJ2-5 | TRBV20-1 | CSARPFRGNQETQYF
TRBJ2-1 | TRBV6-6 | CASSKTGGVKNEQFF
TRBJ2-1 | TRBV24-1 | CATSDIGRPNEQFF
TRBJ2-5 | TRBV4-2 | CASSQATEGMETQYF
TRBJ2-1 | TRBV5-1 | CASSLGASGRTREQFF
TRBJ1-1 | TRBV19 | CASHPRGITEAFF
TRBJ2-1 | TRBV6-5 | CASSYVFRDRANNEQFF
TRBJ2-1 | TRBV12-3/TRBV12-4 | CASSPGGGIYNEQFF
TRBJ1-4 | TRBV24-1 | CATSDPNEGKLFF
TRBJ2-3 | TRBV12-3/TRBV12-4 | CATARASGSRTDTQYF
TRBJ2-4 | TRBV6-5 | CASRDRVAKNIQYF
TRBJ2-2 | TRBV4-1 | CASSQTSGAANTGELFF
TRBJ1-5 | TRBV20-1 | CSASLPGGGRQPQHF
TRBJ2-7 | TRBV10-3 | CAITPGLAGTHEQYF
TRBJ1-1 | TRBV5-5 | CASSPGVGRNTEAFF
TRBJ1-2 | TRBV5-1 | CASSLVQGSYGYTF
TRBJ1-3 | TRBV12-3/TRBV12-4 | CASSFLAAGNTIYF
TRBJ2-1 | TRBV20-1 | CSARVPGLPTNEQFF
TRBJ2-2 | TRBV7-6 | CASSPSGLSGELFF
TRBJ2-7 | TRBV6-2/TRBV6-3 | CASSSRGTVVDEQYF
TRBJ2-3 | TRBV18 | CASSPLPGTGGTDTQYF
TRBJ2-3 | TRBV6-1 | CASSEAVAGLGTDTQYF
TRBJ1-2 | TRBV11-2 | CASSLVQGLGYGYTF
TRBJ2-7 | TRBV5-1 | CASSYRDDEQYF
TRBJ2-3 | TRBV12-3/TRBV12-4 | CASSLMRAVDTQYF
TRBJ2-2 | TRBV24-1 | CATSDFWGTTGELFF
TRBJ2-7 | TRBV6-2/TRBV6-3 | CASRPLVRTEPYYEQYF
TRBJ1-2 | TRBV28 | CASSLWARSNYGYTF
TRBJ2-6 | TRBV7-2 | CAHSRGPTSGANVLTF
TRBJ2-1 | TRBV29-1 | CSAERGRGYNEQFF
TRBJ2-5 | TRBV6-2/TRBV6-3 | CASSPLGSGSFNRETQYF
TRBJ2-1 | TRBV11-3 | CASSLALSPIINEQFF
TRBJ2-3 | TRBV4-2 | CASSQDLTGGSDTQYF
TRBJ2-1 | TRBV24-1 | CATSASGRSSYNEQFF
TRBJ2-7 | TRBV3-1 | CASSQKGNRGWSLYEQYF
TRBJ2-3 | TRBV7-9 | CASSLVAAGGFGARTDTQYF
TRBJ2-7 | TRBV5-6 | CASSPPLRTSGSYYEQYF
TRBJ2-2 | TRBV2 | CASSTGGFTGELFF
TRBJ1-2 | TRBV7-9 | CASSSRDYGYTF
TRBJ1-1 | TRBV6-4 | CASSDGGNTEAFF